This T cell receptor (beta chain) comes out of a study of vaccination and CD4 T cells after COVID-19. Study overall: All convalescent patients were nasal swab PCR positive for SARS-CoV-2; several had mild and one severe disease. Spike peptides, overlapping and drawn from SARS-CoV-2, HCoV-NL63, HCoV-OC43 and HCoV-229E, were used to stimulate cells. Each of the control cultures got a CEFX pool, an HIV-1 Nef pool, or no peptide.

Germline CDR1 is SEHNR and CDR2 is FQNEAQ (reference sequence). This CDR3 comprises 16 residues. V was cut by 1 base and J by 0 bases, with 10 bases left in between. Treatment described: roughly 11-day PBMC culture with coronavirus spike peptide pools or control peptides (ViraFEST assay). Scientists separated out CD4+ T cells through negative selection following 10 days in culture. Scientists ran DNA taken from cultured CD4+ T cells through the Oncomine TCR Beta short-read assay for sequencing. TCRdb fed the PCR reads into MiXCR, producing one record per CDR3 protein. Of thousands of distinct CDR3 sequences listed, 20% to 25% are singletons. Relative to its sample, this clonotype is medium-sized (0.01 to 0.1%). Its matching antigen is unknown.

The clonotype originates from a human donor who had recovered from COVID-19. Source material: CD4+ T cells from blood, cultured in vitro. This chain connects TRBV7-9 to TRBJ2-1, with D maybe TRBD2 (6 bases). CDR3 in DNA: TGTGCCAGCAGCTTAGGGGCGGGGAACTCCTACAATGAGCAGTTCTTC. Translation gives CASSLGAGNSYNEQFF.